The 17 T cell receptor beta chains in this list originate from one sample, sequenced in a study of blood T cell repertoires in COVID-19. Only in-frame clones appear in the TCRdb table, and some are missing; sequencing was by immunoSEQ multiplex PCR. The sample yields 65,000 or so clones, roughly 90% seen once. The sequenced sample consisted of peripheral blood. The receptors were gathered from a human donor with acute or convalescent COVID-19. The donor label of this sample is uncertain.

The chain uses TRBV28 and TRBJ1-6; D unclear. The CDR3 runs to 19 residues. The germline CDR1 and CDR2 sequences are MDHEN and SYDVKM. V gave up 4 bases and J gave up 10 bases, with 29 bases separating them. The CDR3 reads CASSSPTSGFGSEGSPLHF. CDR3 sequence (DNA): TGTGCCAGCAGTTCCCCGACCTCGGGTTTCGGGTCCGAAGGCTCACCCCTCCACTTT.

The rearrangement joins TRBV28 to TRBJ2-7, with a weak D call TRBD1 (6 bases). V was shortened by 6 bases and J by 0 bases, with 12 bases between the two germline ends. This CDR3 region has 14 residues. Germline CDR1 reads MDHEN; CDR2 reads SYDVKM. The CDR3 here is CASSPGTSSYEQYF. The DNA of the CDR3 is TGTGCCAGCAGCCCCGGGACAAGCTCCTACGAGCAGTACTTC.

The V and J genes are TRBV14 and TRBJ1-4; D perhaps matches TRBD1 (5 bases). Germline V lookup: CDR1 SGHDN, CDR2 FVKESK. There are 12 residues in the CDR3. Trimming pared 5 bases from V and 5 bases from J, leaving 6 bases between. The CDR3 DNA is TGTGCCAGCAGCAGGGGAAATGAAAAACTGTTTTTT. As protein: CASSRGNEKLFF.

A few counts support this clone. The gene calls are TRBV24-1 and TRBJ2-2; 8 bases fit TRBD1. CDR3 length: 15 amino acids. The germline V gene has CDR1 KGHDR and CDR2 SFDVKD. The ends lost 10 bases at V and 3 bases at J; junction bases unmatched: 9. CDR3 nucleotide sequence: TGTGCCACTAGCAGACAGGGGCCGGACACCGGGGAGCTGTTTTTT. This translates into CATSRQGPDTGELFF.

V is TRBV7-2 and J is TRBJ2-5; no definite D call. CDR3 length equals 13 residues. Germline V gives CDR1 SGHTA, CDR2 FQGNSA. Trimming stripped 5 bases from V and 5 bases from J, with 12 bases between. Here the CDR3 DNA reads TGTGCCAGCAGCCTAGGCGTCGGGGAGACCCAGTACTTC. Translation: CASSLGVGETQYF.

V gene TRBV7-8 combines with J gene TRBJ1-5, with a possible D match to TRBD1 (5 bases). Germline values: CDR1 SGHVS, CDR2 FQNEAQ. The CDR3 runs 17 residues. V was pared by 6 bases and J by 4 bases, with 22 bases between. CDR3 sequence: CASSYNIRQTLNQPQHF. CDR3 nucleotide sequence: TGTGCCAGCAGTTACAACATTCGACAGACTTTGAATCAGCCCCAGCATTTT.

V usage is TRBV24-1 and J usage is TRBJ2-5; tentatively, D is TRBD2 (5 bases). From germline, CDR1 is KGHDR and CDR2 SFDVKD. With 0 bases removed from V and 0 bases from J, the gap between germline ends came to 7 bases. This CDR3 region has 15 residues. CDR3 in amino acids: CATSDLTGNQETQYF. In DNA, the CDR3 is TGTGCCACCAGTGATTTGACGGGGAACCAAGAGACCCAGTACTTC.

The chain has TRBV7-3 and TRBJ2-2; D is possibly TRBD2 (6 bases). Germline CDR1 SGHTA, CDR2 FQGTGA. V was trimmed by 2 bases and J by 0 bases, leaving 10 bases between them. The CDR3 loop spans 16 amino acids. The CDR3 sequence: CASSLGGFSNTGELFF. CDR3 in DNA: TGTGCCAGCAGCTTAGGGGGGTTTTCGAACACCGGGGAGCTGTTTTTT.

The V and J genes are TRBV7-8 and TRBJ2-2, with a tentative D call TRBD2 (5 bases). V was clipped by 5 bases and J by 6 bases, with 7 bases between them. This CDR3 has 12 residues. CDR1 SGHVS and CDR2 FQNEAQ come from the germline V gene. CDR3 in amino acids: CASSDYSGELFF. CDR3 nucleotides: TGTGCCAGCAGCGACTACTCCGGGGAGCTGTTTTTT.

CDR3 loop: CASSSWDRLGETQYF. The CDR3 region has the DNA TGTGCCAGCAGCTCATGGGACAGACTAGGAGAGACCCAGTACTTC. The chain has TRBV11-2 and TRBJ2-5, with D possibly matching TRBD1 (7 bases). CDR1 is SGHAT, CDR2 FQNNGV, per germline. Trimming removed 4 bases at V and 4 bases at J, with 16 bases between. This CDR3 has 15 amino acids.

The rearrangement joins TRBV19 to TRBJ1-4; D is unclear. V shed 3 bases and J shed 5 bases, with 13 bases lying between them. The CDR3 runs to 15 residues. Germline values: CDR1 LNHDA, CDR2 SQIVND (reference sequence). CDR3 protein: CASSIRGRGNEKLFF. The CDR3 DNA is TGTGCCAGTAGTATTCGTGGGCGAGGGAATGAAAAACTGTTTTTT. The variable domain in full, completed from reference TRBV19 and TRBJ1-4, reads DGGITQSPKYLFRKEGQNVTLSCEQNLNHDAMYWYRQDPGQGLRLIYYSQIVNDFQKGDIAEGYSVSREKKESFPLTVTSAQKNPTAFYLCASSIRGRGNEKLFFGSGTQLSVL.

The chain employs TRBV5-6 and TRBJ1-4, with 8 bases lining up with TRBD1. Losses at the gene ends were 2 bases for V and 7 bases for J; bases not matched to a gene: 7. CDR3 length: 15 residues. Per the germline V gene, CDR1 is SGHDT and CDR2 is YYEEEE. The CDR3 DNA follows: TGTGCCAGCAGCTTCGCGACAGGGGTGGTTGAAAAACTGTTTTTT. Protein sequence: CASSFATGVVEKLFF. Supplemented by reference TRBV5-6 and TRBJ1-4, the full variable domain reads DAGVTQSPTHLIKTRGQQVTLRCSPKSGHDTVSWYQQALGQGPQFIFQYYEEEERQRGNFPDRFSGHQFPNYSSELNVNALLLGDSALYLCASSFATGVVEKLFFGSGTQLSVL.

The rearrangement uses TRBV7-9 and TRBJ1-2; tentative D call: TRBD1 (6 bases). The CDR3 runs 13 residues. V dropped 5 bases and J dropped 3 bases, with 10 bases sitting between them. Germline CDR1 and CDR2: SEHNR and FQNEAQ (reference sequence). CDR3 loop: CASSVDSYYGYTF. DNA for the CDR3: TGTGCCAGCAGCGTGGACAGCTACTATGGCTACACCTTC.

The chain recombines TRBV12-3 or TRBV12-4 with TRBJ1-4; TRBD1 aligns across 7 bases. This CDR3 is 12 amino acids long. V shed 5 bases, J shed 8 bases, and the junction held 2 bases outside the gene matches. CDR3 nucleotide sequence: TGTGCCAGCAGTAGGGGGCCCGAAAAACTGTTTTTT. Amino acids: CASSRGPEKLFF.

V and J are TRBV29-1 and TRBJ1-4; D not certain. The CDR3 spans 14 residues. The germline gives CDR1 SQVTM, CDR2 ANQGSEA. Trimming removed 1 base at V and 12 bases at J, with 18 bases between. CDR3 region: CSVEVDVSPRELFF. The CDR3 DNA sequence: TGCAGCGTTGAAGTCGACGTCAGCCCGAGGGAACTGTTTTTT. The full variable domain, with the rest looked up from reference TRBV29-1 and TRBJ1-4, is SAVISQKPSRDICQRGTSLTIQCQVDSQVTMMFWYRQQPGQSLTLIATANQGSEATYESGFVIDKFPISRPNLTFSTLTVSNMSPEDSSIYLCSVEVDVSPRELFFGSGTQLSVL.

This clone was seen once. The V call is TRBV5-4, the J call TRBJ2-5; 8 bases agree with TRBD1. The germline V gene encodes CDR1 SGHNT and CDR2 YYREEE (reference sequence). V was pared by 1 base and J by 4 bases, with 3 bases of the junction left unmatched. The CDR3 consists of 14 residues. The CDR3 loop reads CASSLPDRVETQYF. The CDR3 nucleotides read TGTGCCAGCAGCTTGCCGGACAGGGTAGAGACCCAGTACTTC.

CDR3 DNA: TGTGCCAGCAGTTACTTGGGACAGGGATTCCAAGAGACCCAGTACTTC. This gives the protein CASSYLGQGFQETQYF. The chain couples TRBV6-2 or TRBV6-3 to TRBJ2-5, with TRBD1 matching 9 bases. This CDR3 spans 16 amino acids. Trimming at V came to 1 base and at J to 1 base, leaving 4 bases not matched to a gene. Germline V gives CDR1 MNHEY, CDR2 SVGEGT.